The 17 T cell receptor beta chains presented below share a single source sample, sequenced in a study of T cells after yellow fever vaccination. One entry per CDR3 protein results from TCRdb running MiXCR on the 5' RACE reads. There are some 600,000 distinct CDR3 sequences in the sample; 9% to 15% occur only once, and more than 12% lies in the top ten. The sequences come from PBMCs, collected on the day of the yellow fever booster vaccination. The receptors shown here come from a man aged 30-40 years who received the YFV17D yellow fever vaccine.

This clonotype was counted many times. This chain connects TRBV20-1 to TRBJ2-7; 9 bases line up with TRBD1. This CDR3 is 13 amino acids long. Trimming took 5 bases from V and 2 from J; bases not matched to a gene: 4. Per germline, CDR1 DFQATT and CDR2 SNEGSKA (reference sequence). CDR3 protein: CSALGQGPYEQYF. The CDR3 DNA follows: TGCAGTGCTTTGGGACAGGGCCCCTACGAGCAGTACTTC.

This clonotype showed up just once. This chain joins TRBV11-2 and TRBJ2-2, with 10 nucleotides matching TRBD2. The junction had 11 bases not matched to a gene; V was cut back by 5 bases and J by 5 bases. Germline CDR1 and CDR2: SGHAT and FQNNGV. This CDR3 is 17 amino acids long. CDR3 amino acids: CASSTDSLAGVTGELFF. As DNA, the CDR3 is TGTGCCAGCAGCACAGACTCCCTAGCGGGGGTGACCGGGGAGCTGTTTTTT.

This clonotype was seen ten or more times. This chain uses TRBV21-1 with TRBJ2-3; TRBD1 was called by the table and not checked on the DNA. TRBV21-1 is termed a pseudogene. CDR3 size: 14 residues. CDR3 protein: CATSLSCESDTQYF. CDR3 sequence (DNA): TGTGCCACCTCCCTGTCTTGTGAATCCGATACGCAGTATTTT.

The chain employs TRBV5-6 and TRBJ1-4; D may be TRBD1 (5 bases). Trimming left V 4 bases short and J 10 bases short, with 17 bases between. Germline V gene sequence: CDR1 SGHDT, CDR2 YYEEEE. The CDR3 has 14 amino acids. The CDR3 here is CASSRGSGRGKLFF. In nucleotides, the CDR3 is TGTGCCAGCAGCCGCGGGTCAGGGCGTGGAAAACTGTTTTTT.

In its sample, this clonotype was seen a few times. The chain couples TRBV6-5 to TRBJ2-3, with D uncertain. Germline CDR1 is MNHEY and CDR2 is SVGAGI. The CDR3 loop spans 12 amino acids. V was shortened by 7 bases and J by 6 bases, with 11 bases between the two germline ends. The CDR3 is CASNRTPDTQYF. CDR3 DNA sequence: TGTGCCAGCAACCGCACGCCCGATACGCAGTATTTT.

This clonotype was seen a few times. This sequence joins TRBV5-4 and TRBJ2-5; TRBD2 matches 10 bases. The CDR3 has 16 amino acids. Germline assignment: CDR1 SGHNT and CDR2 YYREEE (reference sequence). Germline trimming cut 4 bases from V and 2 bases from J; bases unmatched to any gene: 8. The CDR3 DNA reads TGTGCCAGCAGCCCCGGGACTAGCGCGGAACAAGAGACCCAGTACTTC. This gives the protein CASSPGTSAEQETQYF.

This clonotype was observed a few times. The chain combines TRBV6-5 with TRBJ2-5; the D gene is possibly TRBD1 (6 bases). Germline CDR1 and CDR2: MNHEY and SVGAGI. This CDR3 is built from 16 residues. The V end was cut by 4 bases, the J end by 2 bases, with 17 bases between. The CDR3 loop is CASSSSRDTLQETQYF. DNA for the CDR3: TGTGCCAGCAGTTCCTCCAGGGACACTTTACAAGAGACCCAGTACTTC.

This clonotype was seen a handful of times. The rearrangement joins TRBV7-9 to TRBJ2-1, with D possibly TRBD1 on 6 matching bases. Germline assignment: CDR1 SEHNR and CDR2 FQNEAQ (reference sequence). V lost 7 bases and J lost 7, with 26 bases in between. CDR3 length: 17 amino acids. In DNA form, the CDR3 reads TGTGCCAGCACCCCCCGGGTCGGCGCGGATCAGGGGAATGAGCAGTTCTTC. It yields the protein CASTPRVGADQGNEQFF. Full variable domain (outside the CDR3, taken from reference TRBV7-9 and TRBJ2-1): DTGVSQNPRHKITKRGQNVTFRCDPISEHNRLYWYRQTLGQGPEFLTYFQNEAQLEKSRLLSDRFSAERPKGSFSTLEIQRTEQGDSAMYLCASTPRVGADQGNEQFFGPGTRLTVL.

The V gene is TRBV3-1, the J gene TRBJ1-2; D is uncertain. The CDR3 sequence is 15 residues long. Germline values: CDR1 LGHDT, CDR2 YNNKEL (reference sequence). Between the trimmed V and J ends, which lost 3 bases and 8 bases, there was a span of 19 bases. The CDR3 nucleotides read TGTGCCAGCAGCCAGGGCAGTGCTGGGGTCTTAGGCTACACCTTC. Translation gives CASSQGSAGVLGYTF.

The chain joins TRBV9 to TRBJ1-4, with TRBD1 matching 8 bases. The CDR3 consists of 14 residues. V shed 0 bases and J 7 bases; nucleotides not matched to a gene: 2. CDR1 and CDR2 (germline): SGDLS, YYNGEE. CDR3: CASSVAGGFEKLFF. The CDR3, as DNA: TGTGCCAGCAGCGTAGCAGGGGGCTTTGAAAAACTGTTTTTT. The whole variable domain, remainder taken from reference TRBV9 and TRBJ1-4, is DSGVTQTPKHLITATGQRVTLRCSPRSGDLSVYWYQQSLDQGLQFLIQYYNGEERAKGNILERFSAQQFPDLHSELNLSSLELGDSALYFCASSVAGGFEKLFFGSGTQLSVL.

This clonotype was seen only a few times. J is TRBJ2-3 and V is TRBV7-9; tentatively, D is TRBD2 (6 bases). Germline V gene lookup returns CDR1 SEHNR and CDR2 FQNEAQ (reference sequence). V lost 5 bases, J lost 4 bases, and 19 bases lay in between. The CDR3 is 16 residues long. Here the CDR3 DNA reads TGTGCCAGCAGCGTACCGGGAGCAGGTGGGGCAGATACGCAGTATTTT. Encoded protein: CASSVPGAGGADTQYF.

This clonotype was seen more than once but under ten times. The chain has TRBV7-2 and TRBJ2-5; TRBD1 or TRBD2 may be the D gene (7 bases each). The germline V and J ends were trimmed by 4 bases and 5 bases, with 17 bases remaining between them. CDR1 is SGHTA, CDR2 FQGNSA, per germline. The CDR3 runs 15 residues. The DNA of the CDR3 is TGTGCCAGCAGCTCAGGGGGAGGGGACCCTGAGACCCAGTACTTC. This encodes CASSSGGGDPETQYF.

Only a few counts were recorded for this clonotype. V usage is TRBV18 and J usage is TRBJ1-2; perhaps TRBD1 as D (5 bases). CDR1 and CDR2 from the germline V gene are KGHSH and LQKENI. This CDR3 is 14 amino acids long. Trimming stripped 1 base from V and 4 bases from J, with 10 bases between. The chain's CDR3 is CASSPQDRAYGYTF. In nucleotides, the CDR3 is TGTGCCAGCTCACCACAAGACAGAGCCTATGGCTACACCTTC.

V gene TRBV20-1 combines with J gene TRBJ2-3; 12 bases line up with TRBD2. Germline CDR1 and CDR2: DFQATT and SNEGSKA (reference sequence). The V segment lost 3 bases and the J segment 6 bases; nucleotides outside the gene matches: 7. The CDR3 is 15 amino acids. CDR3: CSARSSGRAGDTQYF. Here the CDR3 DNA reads TGCAGTGCTAGGTCTAGCGGGAGGGCCGGGGATACGCAGTATTTT.

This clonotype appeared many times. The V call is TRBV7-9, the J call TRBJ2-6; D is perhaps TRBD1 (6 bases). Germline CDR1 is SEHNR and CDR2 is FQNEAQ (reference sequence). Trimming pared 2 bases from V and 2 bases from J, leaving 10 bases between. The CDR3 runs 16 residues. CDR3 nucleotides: TGTGCCAGCAGCTTACGGCCAGGGGCTGGGGCCAACGTCCTGACTTTC. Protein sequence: CASSLRPGAGANVLTF.

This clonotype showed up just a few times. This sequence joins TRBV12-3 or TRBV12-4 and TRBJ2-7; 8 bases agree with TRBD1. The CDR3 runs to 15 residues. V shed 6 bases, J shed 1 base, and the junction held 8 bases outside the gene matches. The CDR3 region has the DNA TGTGCCAGCAGCCAGAGCCGGGACAGGTCCTACGAGCAGTACTTC. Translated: CASSQSRDRSYEQYF.

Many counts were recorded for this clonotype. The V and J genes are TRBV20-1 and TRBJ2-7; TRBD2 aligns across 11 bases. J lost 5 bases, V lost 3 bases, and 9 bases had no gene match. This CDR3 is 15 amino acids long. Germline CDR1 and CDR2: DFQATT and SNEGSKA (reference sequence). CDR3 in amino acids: CSASRASGRRNEQYF. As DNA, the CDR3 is TGCAGTGCTAGCAGGGCTAGCGGGAGGAGGAACGAGCAGTACTTC.